This section outlines one TCR beta chain sequence together with its context. Other DNA sequences from this sample encode an identical CDR3 as well. Using immunoSEQ multiplex PCR, the repertoire was profiled, and TCRdb retains in-frame clones only, with some absent. The sample holds around 2,000,000 clones, about 92% seen once. Positive CCR7 selection of CD45RO-negative cells yielded the naive CD8 cells, and terminally differentiated effector memory CD45RA+ cells were excluded. This record comes from a study of shared clonotypes between healthy human individuals. Germline CDR1 reads SGHAT; CDR2 reads FQNNGV. The V and J ends lost 5 bases and 2 bases respectively, with 10 bases between them. CDR3 length: 13 amino acids.

The chain links TRBV11-2 to TRBJ2-7; D may be TRBD2 (5 bases). The source is a young man in good health. Some clones in this sample may be carry-over from other donors' samples. The material sequenced was naive CD8+ T cells from PBMCs. The CDR3 sequence is CASSLYGTYEQYF. The CDR3 region has the DNA TGTGCCAGCAGCCTCTACGGGACCTACGAGCAGTACTTC.